Below are 17 T cell receptor beta chains sequenced from a single sample in a study of cytomegalovirus exposure and HLA in healthy donors. The PCR contained 60 Vbeta and 13 Jbeta primers. Here immunoSEQ multiplex PCR was the method, and the copy in TCRdb shows in-frame clones only, minus some. In the table there are about 99,000 clones, over 60% of which are singletons. The sequencing input was PBMCs. These receptors all stem from a male donor in good health and CMV-seropositive.

The rearrangement uses TRBV27 and TRBJ1-6, with 7 nucleotides matching TRBD1. The ends lost 3 bases at V and 9 bases at J; junction bases unmatched: 8. Germline V gene sequence: CDR1 MNHEY, CDR2 SMNVEV (reference sequence). The CDR3 is made up of 15 amino acids. CDR3 coding DNA: TGTGCCAGCAGTTTCCTCGACAGGGTATCTTCACCCCTCCACTTT. This translates into CASSFLDRVSSPLHF.

The V call is TRBV29-1, the J call TRBJ2-7; 8 nucleotides line up with TRBD1. The germline gives CDR1 SQVTM, CDR2 ANQGSEA. With 6 bases clipped from V and 6 bases from J, the junction kept 7 bases outside the gene matches. This CDR3 comprises 12 residues. The DNA for the CDR3 is TGCAGCGTCTATGACAGGGGAGGCGAGCAGTACTTC. It is translated as CSVYDRGGEQYF.

The chain uses TRBV29-1 and TRBJ2-1, with 10 nucleotides matching TRBD1. The V gene's germline CDR1 is SQVTM and CDR2 ANQGSEA. CDR3 length: 16 amino acids. J gave up 0 bases and V 1 base, and 3 bases lay outside the gene matches. CDR3 coding DNA: TGCAGCGTTGAAGCCGGGACAGGGGACTCCTACAATGAGCAGTTCTTC. It yields the protein CSVEAGTGDSYNEQFF.

This chain connects TRBV6-6 to TRBJ1-2; 10 bases are shared with TRBD1. J lost 5 bases, V lost 6 bases, and 6 bases had no gene match. This CDR3 comprises 14 residues. CDR1 and CDR2 from the germline V gene are MNHNY and SVGAGI (reference sequence). Here the CDR3 DNA reads TGTGCCAGCAGAGGACAGGGGGAAAGATATGGCTACACCTTC. Protein sequence: CASRGQGERYGYTF.

The CDR3 sequence is CASKPDWSSYEQYF. The DNA for the CDR3 is TGTGCCAGCAAGCCGGACTGGAGCTCCTACGAGCAGTACTTC. This chain uses TRBV7-2 with TRBJ2-7; tentatively, D is TRBD2 (5 bases). CDR1 and CDR2 from the germline V gene are SGHTA and FQGNSA. The CDR3 loop spans 14 amino acids. V lost 7 bases, J lost 0 bases, and 13 bases lay in between.

CDR3 residues: CASSSQQGVANYGYTF. In nucleotides, the CDR3 is TGCGCCAGCAGCTCCCAACAGGGGGTCGCTAACTATGGCTACACCTTC. The V and J genes are TRBV4-1 and TRBJ1-2, with 8 bases that match TRBD1. CDR3 size: 16 residues. In germline, CDR1 is MGHRA, CDR2 YSYEKL. J lost 0 bases, V lost 5 bases, and 8 bases had no gene match.

The V call is TRBV4-2, the J call TRBJ2-5; 8 bases map to TRBD2. This CDR3 region has 18 residues. Trimming cost V 0 bases and J 5 bases; bases outside gene matches: 14. CDR1 LGHNA and CDR2 YNFKEQ come from the germline V gene. The CDR3 DNA follows: TGTGCCAGCAGCCAAGAAATCGTCGGGGGGGTCAGGGAGGAGACCCAGTACTTC. Its protein is CASSQEIVGGVREETQYF.

The chain is built from TRBV5-1 and TRBJ1-1; possibly TRBD1 for D (6 bases). V shed 4 bases and J shed 0 bases, with 16 bases lying between them. The germline CDR1 and CDR2 sequences are SGHRS and YFSETQ. The CDR3 runs 16 residues. The CDR3 DNA follows: TGCGCCAGCAGCCCCCGGACAGATAGTCTGAACACTGAAGCTTTCTTT. This encodes CASSPRTDSLNTEAFF.

In its sample, this clone was seen once. The rearrangement joins TRBV28 to TRBJ1-2; the D is unclear. The length of the CDR3 is 12 residues. V was pared by 7 bases and J by 8 bases, with 14 bases between. CDR1 is MDHEN, CDR2 SYDVKM, per germline. CDR3 sequence: CASMESRGGYTF. The DNA for the CDR3 is TGTGCCAGCATGGAATCACGAGGGGGCTACACCTTC.

CDR3 amino acids: CASSDNNEQFF. CDR3 nucleotide sequence: TGTGCCAGCAGTGACAACAATGAGCAGTTCTTC. The V gene is TRBV2, the J gene TRBJ2-1; no reliable D call. The CDR3 totals 11 residues. The ends were cut back, 3 bases at V and 5 bases at J, with 2 bases in the middle. Germline CDR1 and CDR2: SNHLY and FYNNEI. The variable domain in full, with the rest retrieved from reference TRBV2 and TRBJ2-1, is EPEVTQTPSHQVTQMGQEVILRCVPISNHLYFYWYRQILGQKVEFLVSFYNNEISEKSEIFDDQFSVERPDGSNFTLKIRSTKLEDSAMYFCASSDNNEQFFGPGTRLTVL.

The chain has TRBV18 and TRBJ1-6; tentative D call: TRBD1 (6 bases). The CDR3 runs 14 residues. V shed 3 bases and J shed 9 bases, with 12 bases lying between them. Germline V CDR1 and CDR2: KGHSH, LQKENI. Here the CDR3 DNA reads TGTGCCAGCTCACCGGACAGCCAGGGTTCACCCCTCCACTTT. Residues: CASSPDSQGSPLHF.

The chain employs TRBV30 and TRBJ2-7; the D gene is possibly TRBD2 (6 bases). CDR1 is GTSNPN and CDR2 is SVGIG in the germline V gene (reference sequence). V lost 4 bases and J 5 bases, leaving 15 bases between the germline ends. CDR3 length: 13 residues. The CDR3 DNA follows: TGTGCCTGGACTAGCGAGCTCAGGGACGAGCAGTACTTC. This codes for CAWTSELRDEQYF.

This chain links TRBV28 with TRBJ1-1; D possibly corresponds to TRBD1 (6 bases). CDR1 and CDR2 (germline): MDHEN, SYDVKM. The CDR3 spans 15 residues. V shed 7 bases and J shed 5 bases, with 20 bases lying between them. The CDR3 DNA is TGTGCCAGCATCGTGGTGGCAGGGGTCCCGACTGAAGCTTTCTTT. Its translation is CASIVVAGVPTEAFF.

The chain is built from TRBV29-1 and TRBJ1-2; D gene ambiguous. With 4 bases removed from V and 6 bases from J, the gap between germline ends came to 12 bases. The CDR3 spans 12 residues. Germline V lookup: CDR1 SQVTM, CDR2 ANQGSEA. DNA for the CDR3: TGCAGCGTTGGGGAGGGAAGAAATGGCTACACCTTC. Amino acids: CSVGEGRNGYTF.

This chain links TRBV9 with TRBJ1-1; a possible D gene is TRBD1 (5 bases). The CDR3 has 14 amino acids. Trimming took 0 bases from V and 11 from J, leaving 17 bases between them. In germline, CDR1 is SGDLS, CDR2 YYNGEE. CDR3 nucleotide sequence: TGTGCCAGCAGCGTAGAAGGGGAGGCGGGCCGGGCTTTCTTT. Translated: CASSVEGEAGRAFF.

V usage is TRBV30 and J usage is TRBJ2-7; 9 nucleotides agree with TRBD1. CDR1 is GTSNPN, CDR2 SVGIG, per germline (reference sequence). The V and J ends lost 1 base and 2 bases, in that order; junction bases with no gene match: 3. The CDR3 is 14 amino acids. CDR3 amino acids: CAWSGGQGAYEQYF. The CDR3 coding sequence is TGTGCCTGGAGTGGGGGACAGGGAGCCTACGAGCAGTACTTC.

The chain joins TRBV5-1 to TRBJ1-2, with a tentative D call TRBD1 (5 bases). V dropped 4 bases and J dropped 2 bases, with 15 bases sitting between them. Germline CDR1 is SGHRS and CDR2 is YFSETQ. The CDR3 is 15 residues long. CDR3 nucleotides: TGCGCCAGCAGCCTCTCCTCGGCAGGGAACTATGGCTACACCTTC. Amino acid sequence: CASSLSSAGNYGYTF.